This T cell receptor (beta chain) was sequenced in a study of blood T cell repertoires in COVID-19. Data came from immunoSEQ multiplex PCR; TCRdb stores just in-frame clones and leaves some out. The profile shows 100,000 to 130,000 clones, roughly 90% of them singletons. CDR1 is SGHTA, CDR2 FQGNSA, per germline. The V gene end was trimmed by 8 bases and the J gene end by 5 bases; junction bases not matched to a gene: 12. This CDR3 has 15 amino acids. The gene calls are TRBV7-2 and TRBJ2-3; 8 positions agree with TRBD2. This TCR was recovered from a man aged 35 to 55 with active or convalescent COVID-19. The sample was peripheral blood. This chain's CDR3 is CASGGTSGEGDTQYF. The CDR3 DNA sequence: TGTGCCAGCGGGGGAACTAGCGGAGAGGGAGATACGCAGTATTTT.